This T cell receptor (beta chain) was sequenced during a study of vaccination and CD4 T cells after COVID-19. Study in general: Overlapping spike peptides of SARS-CoV-2, HCoV-NL63, HCoV-OC43 and HCoV-229E stimulated the cells.

Sequencing of cultured CD4+ T cell DNA used the Oncomine TCR Beta short-read assay. Using its own MiXCR run on the PCR reads, TCRdb lists one record per CDR3 protein. The sample shows roughly 10,000 distinct CDR3 sequences, less than 30% of them seen only once. The germline gives CDR1 MNHNS, CDR2 SASEGT. Trimming shortened V by 2 bases and J by 4 bases, and 6 bases separated the two germline ends. There are 12 residues in the CDR3. Documented treatment: approximately 10-day PBMC culture with coronavirus spike peptide pools or control peptides (ViraFEST assay). Under the ViraFEST approach, antigen-specific T cells were expanded with peptide pools and TCRs subsequently sequenced. Study results and caveats: From a median of about 21 to 40, SARS-CoV-2-reactive clonotypes increased, though not significantly.

Worth noting for this clonotype: Its antigen is not identified.

The source was CD4+ T cells from blood, cultured in vitro, collected after SARS-CoV-2 vaccination. This TCR was recovered from a human donor who had recovered from COVID-19. V is TRBV6-1 and J is TRBJ2-7; tentative D call: TRBD1 (5 bases). CDR3 residues: CASSEQGYEQYF. The CDR3 bases are TGTGCCAGCAGTGAACAGGGTTACGAGCAGTACTTC.